This T cell receptor beta chain appears in the sequencing data of a study of T cell repertoires in cytomegalovirus infection. On the study more broadly: Alongside well-studied HLA-B-restricted CMV epitopes, recently identified HLA-C-restricted CMV epitopes were also used. Public TCR beta signature analysis indicated the presence of both CMV infection and matching HLA type.

The CDR3 runs 11 residues. V was clipped by 5 bases and J by 7 bases, with 11 bases between them. Germline CDR1 reads DFQATT; CDR2 reads SNEGSKA (reference sequence). The table lists this clonotype with a count of one. The target antigen is unknown. TCRdb reprocessed the reads with MiXCR, giving one entry per CDR3 protein. This table holds some 920,000 distinct CDR3 sequences, around 31% found once. General study results and limits: Totalled public TCR beta family frequency picked out people who carried CMV plus the relevant HLA. The study found HLA-C-restricted CMV-specific TCR beta clonotypes dominating the ex vivo response.

The sequences come from cultured CD8+ T cells from PBMCs, collected from culture after CMV antigen stimulation. This clonotype originated in a human donor in good health (CMV status not recorded). Some clones in this sample may be carry-over from other donors' samples. The rearrangement uses TRBV20-1 and TRBJ1-2; D remains ambiguous. CDR3 DNA: TGCAGTGCTCCTAGGGAGGGTGGCTACACCTTC. It translates to CSAPREGGYTF.